This is a list of T cell receptor beta chains from one sample in a study of CD8+CD57+ T cells in acquired aplastic anemia. TCRdb called the reads again in MiXCR, with one record for every CDR3 protein. The sample has about 190,000 distinct CDR3 sequences; around 47% are singletons. The specimen sequenced was sorted CD4+, CD8+, or CD8+CD57+ T cells (not recorded which) from PBMCs. Receptor source: a human donor with aplastic anemia. Each CDR3 is given with its conserved first and last residue. Each record gives: clone size, J gene, D gene, V gene, CDR3 DNA, CDR3 protein. The D gene is left open where the match is weak. Clone sizes are given selectively: once, few, many, or a class where the clone is expanded.

clone_size: few
j_call: TRBJ1-1
d_call: TRBD1
v_call: TRBV3-1
cdr3_nt: TGTGCCAGCAGCCAAGATAGGGGGCTGAACACTGAAGCTTTCTTT
cdr3_aa: CASSQDRGLNTEAFF

clone_size: .
j_call: TRBJ1-2
d_call: .
v_call: TRBV19
cdr3_nt: TGTGCCAGTAGCAGAAGGCGGGGCTACACCTTC
cdr3_aa: CASSRRRGYTF

clone_size: once
j_call: TRBJ2-7
d_call: TRBD1
v_call: TRBV27
cdr3_nt: TGTGCCAGCAGTTTATACCCCCGACAGGGCTACGAGCAGGACTTC
cdr3_aa: CASSLYPRQGYEQDF

clone_size: .
j_call: TRBJ2-7
d_call: .
v_call: TRBV7-3
cdr3_nt: TGTGCCAGCAGTTATTACACAGGAGAGCAGTACTTC
cdr3_aa: CASSYYTGEQYF

clone_size: few
j_call: TRBJ1-2
d_call: .
v_call: TRBV2
cdr3_nt: TGTGCCAGCAGACCTCCCGGGCCCTATGGCTACACCTTC
cdr3_aa: CASRPPGPYGYTF

clone_size: .
j_call: TRBJ2-7
d_call: TRBD2
v_call: TRBV10-2
cdr3_nt: TGCGCCAGCAGCGTAGCGGGGATCAGCTCCTACGAGCAGTACTTC
cdr3_aa: CASSVAGISSYEQYF

clone_size: .
j_call: TRBJ1-1
d_call: .
v_call: TRBV3-1
cdr3_nt: TGTGCCAGCAGCCCCTATCCGGTGAGTATGAACACTGAAGCTTTCTTT
cdr3_aa: CASSPYPVSMNTEAFF

clone_size: many
j_call: TRBJ2-3
d_call: .
v_call: TRBV5-1
cdr3_nt: TGCGCCAGCAGCTTGGAGGGCTCGGATACGCAGTATTTT
cdr3_aa: CASSLEGSDTQYF

clone_size: .
j_call: TRBJ1-2
d_call: .
v_call: TRBV20-1
cdr3_nt: TGCAGTGCAGAGCAGAGAACTAACTATGGCTACACCTTC
cdr3_aa: CSAEQRTNYGYTF

clone_size: once
j_call: TRBJ1-1
d_call: .
v_call: TRBV20-1
cdr3_nt: TGCAGTGCTATCACCTTAACAGGGATGAACACTGAAGCTTTCTTT
cdr3_aa: CSAITLTGMNTEAFF

clone_size: .
j_call: TRBJ1-5
d_call: TRBD1
v_call: TRBV7-9
cdr3_nt: TGTGCCAGGAACCAAACCCAGGGGGATCAGCCCCAGCATTTT
cdr3_aa: CARNQTQGDQPQHF